The clone carrying this TCR beta chain has a handful of counts. Its specificity is not known. The sample originates from a study of a mutant IDH1 vaccine in newly diagnosed glioma. Assay: immunoSEQ multiplex PCR; the TCRdb copy retains only in-frame clones and omits some. Of about 56,000 clones in the sample, over 80% were seen once. Per the germline V gene, CDR1 is LNHNV and CDR2 is YYDKDF (reference sequence). The CDR3 length is 15 residues. V trimming: 1 base; J trimming: 2 bases; junction bases outside the gene matches: 3. As for time point: week 23, last vaccination. Each dose of the vaccine consisted of 300 ug of mutant IDH1 20-mer peptide, with topical imiquimod. Those who donated had recent WHO grade 3 or 4 IDH1-mutant, ATRX-lost astrocytomas.

The starting material was PBMCs, obtained from a glioma patient whose treatment included an IDH1 peptide vaccine. The J gene is TRBJ2-5, the V gene TRBV15, with TRBD2 matching 8 bases. The source of this sequence is a man in his forties or fifties with glioma. CDR3 region: CATSRVSSGQETQYF. In DNA, the CDR3 is TGTGCCACCAGCAGAGTGTCTAGCGGGCAAGAGACCCAGTACTTC.